This TCR beta chain was recovered during a study of long-term antiretroviral therapy in people with HIV (dated by TCRdb to the early 2020s). For the study in its entirety: Collection of the earliest samples took place about a decade ahead of the 2015 WHO recommendation for immediate ART, at a time when ART was typically delayed until CD4 counts fell. No cross-contamination during QIAcube processing was shown when test extractions of a monoclonal T-cell line were performed alongside a few dozen polyclonal samples. From a few dozen adults with confirmed HIV infection, the cohort provided some 200 cryopreserved PBMC samples, gathered serially across a mean of about 6 years (range 1-12). Of the 30 participants with HIV, roughly 10 were female. A retrospective serial study tested whether changes in peripheral blood TRB repertoire composition and diversity were associated with ART initiation and durable HIV suppression.

The V end gives up 6 bases and the J end 9 bases, leaving 10 bases in the junction not matched to a gene. The CDR3 starts with the cysteine, ends with the phenylalanine, and has 14 residues. The read is trimmed to its CDR3 DNA, 42 bases read in frame from base 1. From a lookup of the germline V gene, CDR1 and CDR2 are MDHEN and SYDVKM. Overall study results and their limits: At every time point, the repertoire was dominated by expanded TRB clones first identified before ART initiation, although this dominance fluctuated and, in many PLHIV, declined after ART. Compared with controls, HIV repertoires had narrower CDR3 length ranges, and the network structure pointed to an antigen-experienced repertoire that shifted only slightly toward naive after ART. Limited PBMC availability meant only the TCR beta chain was sequenced, without alpha chain pairing. Unsorted PBMC were profiled instead of sorted CD4+ and CD8+ T cells because pre-ART samples had limited cell numbers. Inferences about post-ART repertoire changes were limited because no data were available on ART adherence, viral resistance or therapy changes. The samples span the years 2004 to 2017, and the ART regimens used at that time may not be as effective as current regimens. ART initiation was associated with a significant increase in TRB diversity, but diversity stayed significantly below transplant donor controls even after long-term ART.

Participants were included only if at least one PBMC sample before ART initiation and at least two post-ART samples were available. All participants with HIV were treated in the United States of America. Before DNA extraction, cryopreserved samples containing 1-10 million PBMC were thawed and washed. At the time of the earliest PBMC sample, participants with HIV were aged between about 20 and 55 years. PBMC samples from each participant spanned 1-4 timepoints before ART initiation and 2-8 timepoints after ART initiation, with a median of 7 samples. Serial HIV viral load, CD4+ T-cell count, ART history and demographic data were obtained for every participant. A Qiagen kit on a QIAcube was used to extract genomic DNA from unsorted PBMC, with samples processed in batches of 12. Sequencing of the TRB variable region was done with the immunoSEQ hsTCRB v3.0 assay at survey level resolution. TRB sequencing targeted a depth of 40,000-50,000 T-cell genomes per sample. Pooled TRB libraries were sequenced on an Illumina MiSeq with a v3 150-cycle kit. Per the authors' processing: Repertoire analysis ran in R within a reproducible Nextflow workflow covering QC, data transformation and analysis. LymphoSeq2, an R package for AIRR-Seq data exploration, was used to implement custom analyses. Several samples that yielded fewer than 5000 total TRB sequences were excluded, so that approximately 200 HIV repertoires were analyzed. Among the approximately 200 retained HIV repertoires, 55 to 60 were collected before ART initiation and under 150 after ART initiation. Repertoires were downsampled to 5000 TRB nucleotide sequences, and summary statistics were averaged over 100 downsampling iterations. Only TRB sequences with CDR3 regions of at least seven amino acids were retained for analysis. A Shannon entropy-derived clonality score and the Gini coefficient were used to measure diversity. In the repertoire networks, any two of the top 5000 CDR3 amino acid sequences were linked whenever the two sequences differed by an edit distance of one. For TRB CDR3 amino acid sequences, GLIPH2 was used to predict antigen specificity groups and MHC restriction. To flag known associations with CMV, EBV, HIV or tissue antigens, CDR3 amino acid sequences were compared against VDJdb and McPAS-TCR. Pre-ART, post-ART and control groups were compared with Wilcoxon signed-rank tests and Holm-Bonferroni correction. TCRdb carries this immuneACCESS record with in-frame sequences only. Its versions omit some clonotypes, under half of them owing to an unresolved V gene in the studies checked, with the rest unexplained. V and J calls and clone size follow that table, whereas D and trimming were derived from the DNA. This sample gives about 25,000 clones in total; around 86% of them show up just once. The top ten clones comprise around 3.6% of the sample.

Concerning this clone itself: The clone's antigen remains unknown. No clone much larger than this one lies a single base away; base qualities are absent.

Recombination joined TRBV28 with TRBJ1-3, and 8 junction bases match TRBD1. The receptor was derived from a woman in her twenties or thirties with HIV. The specimen comprised unsorted PBMCs, sampled 1.9 years after starting antiretroviral therapy. At the DNA level, the sequence is TGTGCCAGCAGCTTTTCGGACAGGGAGGGCACCATATATTTT. Its coded protein is CASSFSDREGTIYF.